Listed below are T cell receptor beta chains from one sample, sequenced in a study of blood T cell repertoires in COVID-19. Sequencing was performed with immunoSEQ multiplex PCR; in TCRdb, only in-frame clones are kept and a portion is missing. In the table there are fewer than 400,000 clones, approximately 91% of which are singletons. Sequenced sample: PBMCs or T cells enriched from blood (not recorded which). The receptors stem from a man aged 60 to 75 who had recovered from COVID-19. Both conserved end residues are part of each CDR3. D genes are given only for firm matches. Clone size is given for some rows only: seen once, a few or many times, or a class if the clone is expanded.

J gene	D gene	V gene	clone size	CDR3 protein	CDR3 DNA
TRBJ1-5	-	TRBV5-8	-	CASSLVQGASNQPQHF	TGTGCCAGCAGCTTGGTTCAGGGCGCAAGCAATCAGCCCCAGCATTTT
TRBJ2-3	-	TRBV6-5	-	CASSPGWSTDTQYF	TGTGCCAGCAGTCCAGGATGGAGCACAGATACGCAGTATTTT
TRBJ2-3	TRBD2	TRBV7-2	-	CASSLRREGTDTQYF	TGTGCCAGCAGCTTACGTCGGGAGGGAACAGATACGCAGTATTTT
TRBJ1-2	-	TRBV19	-	CASSLTGATWYGYTF	TGTGCCAGTAGTCTGACAGGAGCTACTTGGTATGGCTACACCTTC
TRBJ2-2	-	TRBV12-3/TRBV12-4	-	CASSLIEPGELFF	TGTGCCAGCAGTTTAATCGAGCCCGGGGAGCTGTTTTTT
TRBJ2-5	TRBD1	TRBV7-3	-	CASSGTGQETQYF	TGTGCCAGCAGCGGGACAGGCCAAGAGACCCAGTACTTC
TRBJ2-7	-	TRBV6-6	once	CASSYSIVASEQYF	TGTGCCAGCAGTTACTCGATCGTAGCTAGCGAGCAGTACTTC
TRBJ2-2	-	TRBV24-1	-	CATSLRGTGELFF	TGTGCCACCAGCCTCAGGGGAACCGGGGAGCTGTTTTTT
TRBJ2-1	TRBD2	TRBV4-2	-	CASSIRGGDNEQFF	TGTGCCAGCAGCATACGGGGAGGGGACAATGAGCAGTTCTTC
TRBJ2-2	-	TRBV2	-	CATLRRDNTGELFF	TGTGCCACCCTGCGGCGGGACAACACCGGGGAGCTGTTTTTT
TRBJ1-4	TRBD1	TRBV7-2	-	CASSRTGGSEKLFF	TGTGCCAGCAGCAGGACAGGGGGCTCTGAAAAACTGTTTTTT
TRBJ2-7	TRBD2	TRBV4-2	-	CASRGLAGGSYEQYF	TGTGCCAGCCGTGGACTAGCGGGGGGTAGCTACGAGCAGTACTTC
TRBJ2-1	TRBD1	TRBV29-1	-	CSVKGASDSYNEQFF	TGCAGCGTTAAGGGGGCGTCGGATTCGTACAATGAGCAGTTCTTC
TRBJ2-1	TRBD2	TRBV3-1/TRBV3-2	-	CASSPSGLNSYNEQFF	TGTGCCAGCAGCCCTAGCGGACTTAACTCCTACAATGAGCAGTTCTTC
TRBJ2-5	-	TRBV5-1	-	CASSHLRPGGETQYF	TGCGCCAGCAGCCACTTGCGGCCCGGGGGAGAGACCCAGTACTTC
TRBJ1-5	-	TRBV29-1	-	CSVQGDGNQPQHF	TGCAGCGTCCAAGGGGATGGCAATCAGCCCCAGCATTTT
TRBJ2-6	TRBD1	TRBV18	-	CASSFAGGASGANVLTF	TGTGCCAGCTCATTTGCAGGGGGCGCATCTGGGGCCAACGTCCTGACTTTC
TRBJ2-3	TRBD2	TRBV4-3	-	CASSQARGSSTDTQYF	TGCGCCAGCAGCCAAGCTCGCGGGAGTAGCACAGATACGCAGTATTTT
TRBJ1-5	-	TRBV18	few	CASSLTVGPNQPQHF	TGTGCCAGCTCTCTTACTGTGGGGCCCAATCAGCCCCAGCATTTT
TRBJ2-1	TRBD2	TRBV11-1	-	CASSFSGATYNEQFF	TGTGCCAGCAGCTTTAGCGGGGCTACCTACAATGAGCAGTTCTTC
TRBJ1-2	-	TRBV18	-	CASSPAATAEGYTF	TGTGCCAGCTCACCAGCCGCGACAGCAGAAGGCTACACCTTC
TRBJ2-2	TRBD2	TRBV3-1/TRBV3-2	once	CASGLAATGELFF	TGTGCCAGCGGACTAGCGGCCACCGGGGAGCTGTTTTTT
TRBJ1-2	TRBD1	TRBV6-5	-	CASSSAGTGIYGYTF	TGTGCCAGCAGTAGCGCCGGGACAGGGATTTATGGCTACACCTTC
TRBJ2-1	-	TRBV27	-	CASSFLGRDFGSYNEQFF	TGTGCCAGCAGTTTTCTAGGTAGGGACTTCGGCTCCTACAATGAGCAGTTCTTC
TRBJ1-1	-	TRBV6-4	-	CASSTQGNTEAFF	TGTGCCAGCAGTACTCAGGGGAACACTGAAGCTTTCTTT
TRBJ2-3	-	TRBV5-1	-	CASSPSPGELDTQYF	TGCGCCAGCAGCCCTTCTCCGGGGGAGCTGGATACGCAGTATTTT
TRBJ2-7	-	TRBV7-6	-	CASSLQRSYEQYF	TGTGCCAGCAGCTTACAGCGATCCTACGAGCAGTACTTC
TRBJ1-5	-	TRBV14	few	CASSQDRDRVAQSQPQHF	TGTGCCAGCAGCCAAGACAGGGATCGAGTGGCTCAGAGTCAGCCCCAGCATTTT
TRBJ2-5	-	TRBV21-1	-	CASSKSREGEETQYF	TGTGCCAGCAGCAAATCTCGGGAGGGAGAAGAGACCCAGTACTTC
TRBJ2-1	-	TRBV7-3	-	CASRQDSLSSYNEQFF	TGTGCCAGCAGACAGGACAGCTTGAGCTCCTACAATGAGCAGTTCTTC
TRBJ1-2	-	TRBV28	-	CASSSQGRYTF	TGTGCCAGCAGTTCTCAGGGCCGCTACACCTTC
TRBJ1-3	-	TRBV4-2	-	CASSPAVGPSGNTIYF	TGTGCCAGCAGCCCAGCAGTGGGCCCCTCTGGAAACACCATATATTTT
TRBJ2-1	-	TRBV5-1	-	CASSLGLGGINEQFF	TGCGCCAGCAGCTTGGGGCTAGGTGGTATCAATGAGCAGTTCTTC
TRBJ2-7	-	TRBV7-3	-	CASSLTGGGSYEQYF	TGTGCCAGCAGCTTAACGGGAGGAGGCTCCTACGAGCAGTACTTC
TRBJ2-3	-	TRBV7-9	-	CASSPPGPGGELLTDTQYF	TGTGCCAGCAGCCCCCCCGGGCCGGGCGGGGAGCTACTCACAGATACGCAGTATTTT
TRBJ2-7	TRBD2	TRBV5-1	-	CASSSSGTSGSYEQYF	TGCGCCAGCAGCTCCTCCGGGACTAGCGGCTCCTACGAGCAGTACTTC
TRBJ2-5	-	TRBV7-2	-	CASSLDLRGTQYF	TGTGCCAGCAGCTTAGATTTGAGAGGGACCCAGTACTTC
TRBJ2-1	-	TRBV19	-	CASSTPPREQFF	TGTGCCAGTAGTACCCCCCCCCGTGAGCAGTTCTTC
TRBJ2-3	-	TRBV5-1	-	CASSLDRPSTDTQYF	TGCGCCAGCAGCTTGGACAGGCCTAGCACAGATACGCAGTATTTT
TRBJ2-1	-	TRBV15	once	CATSRDPRLDEQFF	TGTGCCACCAGCAGAGATCCGCGCCTGGATGAGCAGTTCTTC
TRBJ1-3	-	TRBV2	-	CASGSSGNTIYF	TGTGCCAGCGGGAGCTCTGGAAACACCATATATTTT
TRBJ2-3	-	TRBV7-2	-	CASSSFTDTQYF	TGTGCCAGCAGCTCATTCACAGATACGCAGTATTTT
TRBJ2-1	TRBD2	TRBV29-1	-	CSVEDPGLAAYNEQFF	TGCAGCGTTGAAGATCCGGGACTAGCGGCTTACAATGAGCAGTTCTTC
TRBJ2-7	-	TRBV5-1	-	CASSLSASYEQYF	TGCGCCAGCAGCTTAAGTGCGAGTTACGAGCAGTACTTC
TRBJ2-4	TRBD2	TRBV24-1	-	CATSEGTMKNIQYF	TGTGCCACCAGTGAGGGGACTATGAAAAACATTCAGTACTTC
TRBJ2-2	-	TRBV12-3/TRBV12-4	-	CASSGAATGELFF	TGTGCCAGCAGTGGGGCAGCCACCGGGGAGCTGTTTTTT
TRBJ1-1	-	TRBV18	-	CASSPGYGSTEAFF	TGTGCCAGCTCGCCTGGTTACGGGAGTACTGAAGCTTTCTTT
TRBJ2-1	TRBD2	TRBV9	-	CASSVGTSGIFNEQFF	TGTGCCAGCAGCGTAGGAACTAGCGGGATCTTCAATGAGCAGTTCTTC
TRBJ2-7	TRBD1	TRBV10-3	-	CAISDSGTGNSYEQYF	TGTGCCATCAGTGATTCCGGGACAGGGAACTCCTACGAGCAGTACTTC
TRBJ1-1	TRBD1	TRBV19	-	CASSMGTGIMNTEAFF	TGTGCCAGTAGTATGGGGACAGGGATCATGAACACTGAAGCTTTCTTT
TRBJ2-4	TRBD1	TRBV12-3/TRBV12-4	-	CASSPDGDRGPYF	TGTGCCAGCAGTCCCGATGGGGACAGGGGTCCGTACTTC